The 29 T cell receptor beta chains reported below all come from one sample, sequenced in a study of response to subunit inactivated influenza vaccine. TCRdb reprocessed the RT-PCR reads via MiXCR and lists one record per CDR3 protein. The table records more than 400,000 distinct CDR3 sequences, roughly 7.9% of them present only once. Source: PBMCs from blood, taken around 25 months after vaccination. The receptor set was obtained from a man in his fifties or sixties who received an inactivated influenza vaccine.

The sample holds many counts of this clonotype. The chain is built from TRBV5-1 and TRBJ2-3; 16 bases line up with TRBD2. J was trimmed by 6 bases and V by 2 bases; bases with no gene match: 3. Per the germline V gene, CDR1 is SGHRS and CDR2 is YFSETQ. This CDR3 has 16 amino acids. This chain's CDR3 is CASSFGTSGGADTQYF. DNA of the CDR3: TGCGCCAGCAGCTTCGGGACTAGCGGGGGGGCCGATACGCAGTATTTT.

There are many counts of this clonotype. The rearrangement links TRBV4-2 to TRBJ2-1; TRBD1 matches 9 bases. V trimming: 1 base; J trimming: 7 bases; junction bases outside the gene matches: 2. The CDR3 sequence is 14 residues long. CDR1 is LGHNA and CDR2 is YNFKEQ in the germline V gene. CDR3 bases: TGTGCCAGCAGCCAAGGACAGGGGGTAAATGAGCAGTTCTTC. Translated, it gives CASSQGQGVNEQFF.

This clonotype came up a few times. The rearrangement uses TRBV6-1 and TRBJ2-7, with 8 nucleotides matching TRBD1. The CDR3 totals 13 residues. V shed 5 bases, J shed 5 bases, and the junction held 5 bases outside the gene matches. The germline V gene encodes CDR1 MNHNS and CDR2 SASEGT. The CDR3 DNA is TGTGCCAGCAGTCTCAGGGGGCGGAACGAGCAGTACTTC. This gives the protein CASSLRGRNEQYF.

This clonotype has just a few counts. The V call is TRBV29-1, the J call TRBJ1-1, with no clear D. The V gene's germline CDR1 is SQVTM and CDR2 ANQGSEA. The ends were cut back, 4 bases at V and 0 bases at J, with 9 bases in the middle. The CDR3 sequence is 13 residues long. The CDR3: CSVVRVMNTEAFF. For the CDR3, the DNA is TGCAGCGTTGTTAGGGTCATGAACACTGAAGCTTTCTTT.

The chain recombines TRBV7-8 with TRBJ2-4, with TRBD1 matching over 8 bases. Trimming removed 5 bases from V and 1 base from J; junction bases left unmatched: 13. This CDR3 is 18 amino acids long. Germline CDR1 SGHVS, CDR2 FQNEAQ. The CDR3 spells CASSKATGGFMAKNIQYF. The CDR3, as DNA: TGTGCCAGCAGCAAAGCAACAGGGGGTTTTATGGCCAAAAACATTCAGTACTTC.

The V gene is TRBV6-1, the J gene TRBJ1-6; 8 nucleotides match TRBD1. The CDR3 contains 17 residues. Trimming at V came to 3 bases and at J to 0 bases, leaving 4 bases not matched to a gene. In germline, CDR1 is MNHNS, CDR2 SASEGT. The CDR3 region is CASSDQGASSYNSPLHF. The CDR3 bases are TGTGCCAGCAGTGATCAGGGGGCGAGCTCCTATAATTCACCCCTCCACTTT.

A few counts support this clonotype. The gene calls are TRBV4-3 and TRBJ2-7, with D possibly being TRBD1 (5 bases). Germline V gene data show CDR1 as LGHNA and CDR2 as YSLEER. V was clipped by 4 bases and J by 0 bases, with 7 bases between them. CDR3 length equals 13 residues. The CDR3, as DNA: TGCGCCAGCAGCCGGGGCGTCTCCTACGAGCAGTACTTC. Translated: CASSRGVSYEQYF.

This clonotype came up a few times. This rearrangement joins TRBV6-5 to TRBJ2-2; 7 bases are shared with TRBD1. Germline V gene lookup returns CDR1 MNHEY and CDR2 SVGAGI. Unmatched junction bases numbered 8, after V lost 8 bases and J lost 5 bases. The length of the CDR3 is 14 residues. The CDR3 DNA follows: TGTGCCAGCTGGGACAGAGTAACGACCGGGGAGCTGTTTTTT. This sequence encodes CASWDRVTTGELFF.

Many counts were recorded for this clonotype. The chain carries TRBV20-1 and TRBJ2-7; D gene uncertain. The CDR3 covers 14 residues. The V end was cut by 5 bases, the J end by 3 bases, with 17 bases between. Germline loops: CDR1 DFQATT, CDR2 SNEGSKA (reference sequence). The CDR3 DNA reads TGCAGTGCTCGCGGTCCAGTCCGCGTCTACGAGCAGTACTTC. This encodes CSARGPVRVYEQYF.

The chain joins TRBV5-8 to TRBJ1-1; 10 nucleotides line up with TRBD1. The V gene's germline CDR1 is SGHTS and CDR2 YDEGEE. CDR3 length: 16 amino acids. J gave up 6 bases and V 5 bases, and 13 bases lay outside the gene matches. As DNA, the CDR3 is TGTGCCAGCAGTCACATCCCGGGACAGGGGCCCCCTGAAGCTTTCTTT. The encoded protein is CASSHIPGQGPPEAFF.

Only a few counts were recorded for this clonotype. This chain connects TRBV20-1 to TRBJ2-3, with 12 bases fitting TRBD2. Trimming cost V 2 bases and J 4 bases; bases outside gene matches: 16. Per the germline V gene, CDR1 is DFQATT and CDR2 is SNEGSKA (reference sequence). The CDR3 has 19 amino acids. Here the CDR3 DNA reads TGCAGTGCTAGACCCCGGAGGCTAGCGGGGGGGCCCAAGGCAGATACGCAGTATTTT. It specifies CSARPRRLAGGPKADTQYF.

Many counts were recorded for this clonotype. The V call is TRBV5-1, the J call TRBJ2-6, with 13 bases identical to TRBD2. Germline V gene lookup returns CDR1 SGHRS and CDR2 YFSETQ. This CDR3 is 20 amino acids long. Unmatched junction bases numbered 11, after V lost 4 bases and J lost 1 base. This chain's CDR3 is CASSPRTSGRGRSGANVLTF. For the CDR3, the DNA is TGCGCCAGCAGCCCCCGGACTAGCGGGAGAGGGCGTTCTGGGGCCAACGTCCTGACTTTC.

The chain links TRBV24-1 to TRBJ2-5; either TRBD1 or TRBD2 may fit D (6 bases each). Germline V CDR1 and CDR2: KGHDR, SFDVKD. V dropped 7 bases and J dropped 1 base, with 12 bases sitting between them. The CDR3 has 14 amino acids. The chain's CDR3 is CATRAGGSQETQYF. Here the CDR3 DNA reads TGTGCCACCAGAGCCGGGGGCTCCCAAGAGACCCAGTACTTC.

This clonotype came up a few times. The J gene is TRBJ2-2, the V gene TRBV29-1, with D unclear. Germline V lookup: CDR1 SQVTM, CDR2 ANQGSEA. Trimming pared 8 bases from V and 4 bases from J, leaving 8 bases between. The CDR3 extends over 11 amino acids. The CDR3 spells CSSLVTGELFF. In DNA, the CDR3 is TGCAGCTCATTAGTCACCGGGGAGCTGTTTTTT.

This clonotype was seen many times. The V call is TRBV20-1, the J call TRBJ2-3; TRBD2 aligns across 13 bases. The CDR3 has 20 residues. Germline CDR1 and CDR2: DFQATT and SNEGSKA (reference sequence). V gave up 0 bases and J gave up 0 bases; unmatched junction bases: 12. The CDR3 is CSARDRRTSGRLLSTDTQYF. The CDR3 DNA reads TGCAGTGCTAGAGATCGAAGGACTAGCGGGAGACTCCTTAGCACAGATACGCAGTATTTT.

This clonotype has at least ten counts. This chain's CDR3 is CASTQVVTGELFF. CDR3 coding DNA: TGTGCCAGCACCCAAGTAGTCACCGGGGAGCTGTTTTTT. This sequence joins TRBV7-9 and TRBJ2-2; D remains ambiguous. V was shortened by 7 bases and J by 4 bases, with 10 bases between the two germline ends. This CDR3 is 13 amino acids long. Germline assignment: CDR1 SEHNR and CDR2 FQNEAQ (reference sequence).

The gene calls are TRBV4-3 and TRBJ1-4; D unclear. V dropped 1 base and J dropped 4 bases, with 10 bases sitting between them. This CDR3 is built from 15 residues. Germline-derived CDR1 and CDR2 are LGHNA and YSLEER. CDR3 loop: CASSQGLAVNEKLFF. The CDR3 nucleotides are TGCGCCAGCAGCCAAGGGTTGGCAGTTAATGAAAAACTGTTTTTT.

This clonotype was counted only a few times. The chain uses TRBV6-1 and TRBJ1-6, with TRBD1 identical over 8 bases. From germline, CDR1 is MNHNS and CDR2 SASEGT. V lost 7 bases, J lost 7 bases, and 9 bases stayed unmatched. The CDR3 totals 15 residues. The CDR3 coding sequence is TGTGCCAGCAACAGCCCGGACAGGGACAATTCACCCCTCCACTTT. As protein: CASNSPDRDNSPLHF.

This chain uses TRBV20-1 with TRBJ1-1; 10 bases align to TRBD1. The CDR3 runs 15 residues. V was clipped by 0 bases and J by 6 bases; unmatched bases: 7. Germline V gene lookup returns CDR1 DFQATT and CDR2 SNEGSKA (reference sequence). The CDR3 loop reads CSARDLDRGLAEAFF. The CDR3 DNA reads TGCAGTGCTAGAGATCTCGACAGGGGGCTAGCTGAAGCTTTCTTT.

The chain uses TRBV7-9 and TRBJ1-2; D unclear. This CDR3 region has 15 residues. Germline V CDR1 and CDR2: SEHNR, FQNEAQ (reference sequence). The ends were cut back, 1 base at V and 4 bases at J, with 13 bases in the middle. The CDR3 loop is CASSLGTRMSYGYTF. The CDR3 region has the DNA TGTGCCAGCAGCTTAGGGACGCGAATGAGCTATGGCTACACCTTC. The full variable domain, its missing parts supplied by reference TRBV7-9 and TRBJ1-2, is DTGVSQNPRHKITKRGQNVTFRCDPISEHNRLYWYRQTLGQGPEFLTYFQNEAQLEKSRLLSDRFSAERPKGSFSTLEIQRTEQGDSAMYLCASSLGTRMSYGYTFGSGTRLTVV.

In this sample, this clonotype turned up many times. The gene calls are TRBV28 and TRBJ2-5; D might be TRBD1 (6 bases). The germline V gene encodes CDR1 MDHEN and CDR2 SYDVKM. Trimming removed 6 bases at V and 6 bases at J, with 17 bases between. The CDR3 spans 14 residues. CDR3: CASSGDNLDKTQYF. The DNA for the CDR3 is TGTGCCAGCAGCGGGGACAATCTAGATAAGACCCAGTACTTC. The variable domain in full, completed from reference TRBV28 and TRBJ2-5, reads DVKVTQSSRYLVKRTGEKVFLECVQDMDHENMFWYRQDPGLGLRLIYFSYDVKMKEKGDIPEGYSVSREKKERFSLILESASTNQTSMYLCASSGDNLDKTQYFGPGTRLLVL.

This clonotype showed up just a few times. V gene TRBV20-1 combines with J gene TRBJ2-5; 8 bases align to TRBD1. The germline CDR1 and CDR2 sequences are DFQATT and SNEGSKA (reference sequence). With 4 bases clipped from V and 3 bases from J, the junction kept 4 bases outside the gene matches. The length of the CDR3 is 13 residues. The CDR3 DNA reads TGCAGTGCTAACCCGACAGGGGAAGAGACCCAGTACTTC. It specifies CSANPTGEETQYF.

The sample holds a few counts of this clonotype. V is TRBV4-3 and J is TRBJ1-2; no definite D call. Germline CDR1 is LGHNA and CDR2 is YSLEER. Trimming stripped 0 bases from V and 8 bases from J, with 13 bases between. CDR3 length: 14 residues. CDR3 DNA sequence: TGCGCCAGCAGCCAAGATGCAGGATGGGGAGGCTACACCTTC. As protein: CASSQDAGWGGYTF.

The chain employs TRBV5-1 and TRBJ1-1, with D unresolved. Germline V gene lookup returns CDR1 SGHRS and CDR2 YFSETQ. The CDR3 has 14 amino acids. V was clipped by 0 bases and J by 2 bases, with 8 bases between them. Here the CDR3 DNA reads TGCGCCAGCAGCTTGGCCCCGGCAAACACTGAAGCTTTCTTT. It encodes CASSLAPANTEAFF.

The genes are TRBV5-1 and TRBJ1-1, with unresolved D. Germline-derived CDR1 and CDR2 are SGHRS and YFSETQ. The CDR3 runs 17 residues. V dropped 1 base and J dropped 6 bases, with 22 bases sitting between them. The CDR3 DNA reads TGCGCCAGCAGCTTGATACTAAATAGGACCGGCGGGCCTGAAGCTTTCTTT. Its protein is CASSLILNRTGGPEAFF.

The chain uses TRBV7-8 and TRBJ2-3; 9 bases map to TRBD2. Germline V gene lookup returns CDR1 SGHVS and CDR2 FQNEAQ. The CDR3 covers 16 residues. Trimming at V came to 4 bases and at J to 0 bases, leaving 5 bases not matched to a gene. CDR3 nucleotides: TGTGCCAGCAGCTCTTGGGCGGGAGGGAGCACAGATACGCAGTATTTT. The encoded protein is CASSSWAGGSTDTQYF.

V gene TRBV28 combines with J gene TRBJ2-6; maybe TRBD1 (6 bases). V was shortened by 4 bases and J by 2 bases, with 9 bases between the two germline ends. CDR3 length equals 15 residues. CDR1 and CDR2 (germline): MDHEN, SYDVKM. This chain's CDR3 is CASSSRDTGANVLTF. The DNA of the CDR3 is TGTGCCAGCAGTTCACGGGACACTGGGGCCAACGTCCTGACTTTC.

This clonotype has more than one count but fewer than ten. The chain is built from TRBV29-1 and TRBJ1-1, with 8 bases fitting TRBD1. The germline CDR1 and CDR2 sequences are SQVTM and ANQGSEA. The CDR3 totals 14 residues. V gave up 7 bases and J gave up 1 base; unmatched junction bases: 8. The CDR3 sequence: CSALTQGGNTEAFF. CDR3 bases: TGCAGCGCTCTAACACAGGGGGGGAACACTGAAGCTTTCTTT.

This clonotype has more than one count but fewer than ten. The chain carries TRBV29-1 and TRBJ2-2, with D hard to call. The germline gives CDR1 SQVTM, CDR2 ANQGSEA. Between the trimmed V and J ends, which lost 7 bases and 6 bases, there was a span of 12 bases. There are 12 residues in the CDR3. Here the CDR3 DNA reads TGCAGCGGTATCCTAGGGTCCGGGGAGCTGTTTTTT. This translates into CSGILGSGELFF.